The table lists the clone carrying this TCR beta chain with many counts. These data are taken from a study of Graves' ophthalmopathy and Graves' hyperthyroidism. For the study at large: The authors collected peripheral blood at initial diagnosis, before any treatment.

RNA transcripts were the template, and TCR beta CDR3 regions were amplified from them. The first round was an RT-PCR with HTBI primers, and the second round was a multiplex PCR. From the multiplex PCR reads, TCRdb called clonotypes with MiXCR, one entry per CDR3 protein. The sample shows roughly 500,000 distinct CDR3 sequences, about an eighth of them seen only once. This CDR3 is 15 amino acids long. The germline V gene encodes CDR1 DFQATT and CDR2 SNEGSKA (reference sequence). V trimming: 3 bases; J trimming: 3 bases; junction bases outside the gene matches: 8. The sequencing input was blood. This clonotype originated in a woman aged 25-40 years with Graves' ophthalmopathy. The V and J genes are TRBV20-1 and TRBJ2-7, with TRBD2 matching 10 bases. DNA for the CDR3: TGCAGTGCTAGGGAATTAGCGGGGGGTGGCTACGAGCAGTACTTC. It encodes CSARELAGGGYEQYF.